Below are 3 T cell receptor beta chains sequenced from a single sample in a study of T cell responses to AZD1222 COVID-19 vaccine. The data were produced by immunoSEQ multiplex PCR, yet TCRdb's version contains in-frame clones alone and is incomplete. Here the sample spans some 120,000 clones, over 70% being singletons. Specimen: peripheral blood, collected on day 0 of AZD1222 vaccination. The receptors derive from an adult in good health.

This clone was observed once. This chain connects TRBV6-1 to TRBJ2-1; 11 bases fit TRBD1. The CDR3 runs 15 residues. Losses at the gene ends were 2 bases for V and 5 bases for J; bases not matched to a gene: 2. The germline V gene has CDR1 MNHNS and CDR2 SASEGT. The CDR3: CASSEWTGGNNEQFF. In DNA, the CDR3 is TGTGCCAGCAGTGAATGGACAGGGGGCAACAATGAGCAGTTCTTC.

The chain is built from TRBV15 and TRBJ2-7; D gene unclear. CDR3 length: 16 residues. CDR1 is LNHNV, CDR2 YYDKDF, per germline (reference sequence). V was cut by 0 bases and J by 4 bases, with 16 bases left in between. The CDR3 coding sequence is TGTGCCACCAGCAGAGATCGTAACCCAATAGGTTACGAGCAGTACTTC. Protein sequence: CATSRDRNPIGYEQYF.

The CDR3 DNA reads as TGTGCCGTCCGGGACAGCAACTCCTACGAGCAGTACTTC. It is translated as CAVRDSNSYEQYF. The chain uses TRBV6-6 and TRBJ2-7; 7 nucleotides align to TRBD1. V was clipped by 11 bases and J by 0 bases; unmatched bases: 7. This CDR3 comprises 13 residues. Germline CDR1 MNHNY, CDR2 SVGAGI (reference sequence).